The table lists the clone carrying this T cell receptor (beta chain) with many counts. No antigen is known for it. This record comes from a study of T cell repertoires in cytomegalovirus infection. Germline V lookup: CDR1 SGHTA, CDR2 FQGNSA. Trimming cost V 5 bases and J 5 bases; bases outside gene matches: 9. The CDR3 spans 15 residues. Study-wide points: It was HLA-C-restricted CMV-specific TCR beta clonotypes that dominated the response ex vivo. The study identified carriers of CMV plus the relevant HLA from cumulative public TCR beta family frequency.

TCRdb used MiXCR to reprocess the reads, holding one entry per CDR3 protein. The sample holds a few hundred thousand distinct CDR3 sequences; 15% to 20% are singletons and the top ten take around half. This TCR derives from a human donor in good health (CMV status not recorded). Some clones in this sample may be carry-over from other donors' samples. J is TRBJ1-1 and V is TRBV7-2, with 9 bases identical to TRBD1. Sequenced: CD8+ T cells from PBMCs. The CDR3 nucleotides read TGTGCCAGCAGCCCCACAGGGGGCGTGAGGACTGAAGCTTTCTTT. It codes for CASSPTGGVRTEAFF.